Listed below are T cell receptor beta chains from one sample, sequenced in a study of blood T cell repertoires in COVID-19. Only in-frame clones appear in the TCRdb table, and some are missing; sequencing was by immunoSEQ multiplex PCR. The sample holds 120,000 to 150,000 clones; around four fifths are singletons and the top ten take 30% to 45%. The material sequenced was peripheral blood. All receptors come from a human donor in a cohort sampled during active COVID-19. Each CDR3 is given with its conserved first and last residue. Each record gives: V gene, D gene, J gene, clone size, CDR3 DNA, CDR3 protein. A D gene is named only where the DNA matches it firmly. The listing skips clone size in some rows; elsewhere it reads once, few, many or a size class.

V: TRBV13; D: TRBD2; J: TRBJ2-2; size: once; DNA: TGTGCCAGCAGCTTGGGGTCGGATAGCGGGACCGGGGAGCTGTTTTTT; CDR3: CASSLGSDSGTGELFF
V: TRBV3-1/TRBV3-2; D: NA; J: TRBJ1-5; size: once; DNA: TGTGCCAGCAGCCAAGCTGTAAATCAGCCCCAGCATTTT; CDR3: CASSQAVNQPQHF
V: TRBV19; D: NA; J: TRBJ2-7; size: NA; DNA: TGTGCCAGTAGTCCTGGGACACGCCAAGAGCAGTACTTC; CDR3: CASSPGTRQEQYF
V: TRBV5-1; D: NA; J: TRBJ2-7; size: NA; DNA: TGCGCCAGCAGCTTGGGACAGAACCTCTACGAGCAGTACTTC; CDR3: CASSLGQNLYEQYF
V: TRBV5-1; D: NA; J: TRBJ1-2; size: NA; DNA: TGCGCCAGCAGCTTGGGAGGCGGGAACTATGGCTACACCTTC; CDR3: CASSLGGGNYGYTF
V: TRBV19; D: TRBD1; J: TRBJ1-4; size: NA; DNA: TGTGCCAGTAGGATACAGGGGGCTACCCCAACTAATGAAAAACTGTTTTTT; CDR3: CASRIQGATPTNEKLFF
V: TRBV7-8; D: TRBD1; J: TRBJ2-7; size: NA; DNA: TGTGCCAGCAGCTCCACAGGGGGTCCCTACGAGCAGTACTTC; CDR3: CASSSTGGPYEQYF
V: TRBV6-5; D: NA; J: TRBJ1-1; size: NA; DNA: TGTGCCAGCAGTTGGCACCGGAACACTGAAGCTTTCTTT; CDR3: CASSWHRNTEAFF
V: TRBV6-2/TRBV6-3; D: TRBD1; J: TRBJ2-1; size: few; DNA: TGTGCCAGCAGCTGGACAGGGAACAGCCCGTCCTCCTACAATGAGCAGTTCTTC; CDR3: CASSWTGNSPSSYNEQFF
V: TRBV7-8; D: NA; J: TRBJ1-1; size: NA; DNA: TGTGCCAGCAGCTTAGAGCGGGCCGGTGAAGCTTTCTTT; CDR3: CASSLERAGEAFF
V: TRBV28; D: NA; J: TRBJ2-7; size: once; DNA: TGTGCCAGCAGAGGTAGGGAACTAGCCTACGAGCAGTACTTC; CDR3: CASRGRELAYEQYF
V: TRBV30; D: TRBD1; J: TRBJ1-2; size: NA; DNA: TGTGCCTGCAGACTCTGGGGACAGAACTATGGCTACACCTTC; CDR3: CACRLWGQNYGYTF
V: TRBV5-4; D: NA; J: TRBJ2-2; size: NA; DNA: TGTGCCAGCAGCTCTAGAGGGTCGGTTTGGAACACCGGGGAGCTGTTTTTT; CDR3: CASSSRGSVWNTGELFF
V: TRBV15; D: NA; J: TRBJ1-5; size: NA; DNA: TGTGCCACCAGCAGAGATCGGGTTCAGCCCCAGCATTTT; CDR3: CATSRDRVQPQHF
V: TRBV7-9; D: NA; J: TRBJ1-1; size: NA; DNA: TGTGCCAGCAGCTTGGAGGGGATGACTGAAGCTTTCTTT; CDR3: CASSLEGMTEAFF
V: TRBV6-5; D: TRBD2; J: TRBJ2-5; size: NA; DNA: TGTGCCAGCAGTTACATGGCGGGAGGGGGAGAGACCCAGTACTTC; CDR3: CASSYMAGGGETQYF
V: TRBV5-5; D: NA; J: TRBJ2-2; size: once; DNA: TGTGCCAGCAGCTTGGCCGGGAACACCGGGGAGCTGTTTTTT; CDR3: CASSLAGNTGELFF
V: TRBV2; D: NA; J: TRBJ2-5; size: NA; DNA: TGTGCCAGCAAACTGGGACTCCGCGGAGAGACCCAGTACTTC; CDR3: CASKLGLRGETQYF
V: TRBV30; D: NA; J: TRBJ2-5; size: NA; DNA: TGTGCCTGGAAGGGACTCCGAAGGGACCAGTACTTC; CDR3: CAWKGLRRDQYF
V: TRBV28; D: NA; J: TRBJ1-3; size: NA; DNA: TGTGCCAGCAGTCCCCCGGGGGGGACAGGAAACACCATATATTTT; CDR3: CASSPPGGTGNTIYF
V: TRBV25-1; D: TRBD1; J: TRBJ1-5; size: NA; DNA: TGTGCCAGCAGCCCAGGCCGGGACAGTCCTGATAGCAATCAGCCCCAGCATTTT; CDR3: CASSPGRDSPDSNQPQHF
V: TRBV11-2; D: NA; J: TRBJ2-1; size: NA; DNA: TGTGCCAGCAGCTTAGCGGTCCCGGACAATGAGCAGTTCTTC; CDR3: CASSLAVPDNEQFF
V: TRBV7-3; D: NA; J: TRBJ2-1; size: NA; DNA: TGTGCCAGCAGCCTGCGACTAGAAGGCAATGAGCAGTTCTTC; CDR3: CASSLRLEGNEQFF
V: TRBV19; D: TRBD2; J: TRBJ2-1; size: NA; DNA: TGTGCCAGTAAGGTGCGGGGGGGCTATGAGCAGTTCTTC; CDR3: CASKVRGGYEQFF
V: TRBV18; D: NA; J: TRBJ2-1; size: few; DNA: TGTGCCAGCTCACTGACCCAGGGGTGGAAAAATGAGCAGTTCTTC; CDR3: CASSLTQGWKNEQFF
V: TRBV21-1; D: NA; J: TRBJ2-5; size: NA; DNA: TGTGCCAGCGGAAGGACAGGTGAATTTTTAGAGACCCAGTACTTC; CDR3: CASGRTGEFLETQYF
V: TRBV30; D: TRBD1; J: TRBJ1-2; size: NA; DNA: TGTGCCTCCCTTCTTGTCGGCAGGGGGCGCGGAAACTATGGCTACACCTTC; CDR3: CASLLVGRGRGNYGYTF
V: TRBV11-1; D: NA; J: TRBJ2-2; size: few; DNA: TGTGCCAGCAGCTCCCAGGGTATCACCGGGGAGCTGTTTTTT; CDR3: CASSSQGITGELFF
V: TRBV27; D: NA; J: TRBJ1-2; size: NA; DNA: TGTGCCAGCAGTCCAGGGACAACTAACTATGGCTACACCTTC; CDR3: CASSPGTTNYGYTF
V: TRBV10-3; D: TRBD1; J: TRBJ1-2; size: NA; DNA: TGTGCCATCAGTGCCGGGACAGCCTATGGCTACACCTTC; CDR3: CAISAGTAYGYTF